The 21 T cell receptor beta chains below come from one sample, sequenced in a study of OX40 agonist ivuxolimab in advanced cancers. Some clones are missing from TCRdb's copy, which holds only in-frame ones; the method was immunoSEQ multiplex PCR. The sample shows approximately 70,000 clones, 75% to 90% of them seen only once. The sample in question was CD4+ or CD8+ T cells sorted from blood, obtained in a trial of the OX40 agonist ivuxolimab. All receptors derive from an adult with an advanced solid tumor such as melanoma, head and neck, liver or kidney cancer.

The CDR3 DNA follows: TGTGCCAGTAGTCTAGGGGGCGCCGGGACCGGGGAGCTGTTTTTT. Translated: CASSLGGAGTGELFF. This chain uses TRBV19 with TRBJ2-2, with TRBD1 matching over 7 bases. The CDR3 runs 15 residues. Germline values: CDR1 LNHDA, CDR2 SQIVND (reference sequence). The ends lost 5 bases at V and 5 bases at J; junction bases unmatched: 8.

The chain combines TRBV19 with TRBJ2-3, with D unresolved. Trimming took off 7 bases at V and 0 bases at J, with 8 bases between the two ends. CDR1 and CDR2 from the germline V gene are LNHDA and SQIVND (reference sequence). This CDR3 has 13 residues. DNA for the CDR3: TGTGCCAGTAAACAGAGTAGCACAGATACGCAGTATTTT. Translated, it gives CASKQSSTDTQYF.

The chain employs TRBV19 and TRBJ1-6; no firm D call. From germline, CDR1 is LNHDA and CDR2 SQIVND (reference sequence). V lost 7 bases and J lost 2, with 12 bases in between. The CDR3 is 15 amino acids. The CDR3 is CASTPDGTYNSPLHF. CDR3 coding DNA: TGTGCCAGTACCCCGGATGGGACCTATAATTCACCCCTCCACTTT.

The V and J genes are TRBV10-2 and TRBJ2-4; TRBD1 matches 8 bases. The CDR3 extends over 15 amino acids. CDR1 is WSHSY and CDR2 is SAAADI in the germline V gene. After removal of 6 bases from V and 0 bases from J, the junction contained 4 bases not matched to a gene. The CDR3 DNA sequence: TGCGCCAGCAGCGACAGGGGCCTAGCCAAAAACATTCAGTACTTC. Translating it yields CASSDRGLAKNIQYF.

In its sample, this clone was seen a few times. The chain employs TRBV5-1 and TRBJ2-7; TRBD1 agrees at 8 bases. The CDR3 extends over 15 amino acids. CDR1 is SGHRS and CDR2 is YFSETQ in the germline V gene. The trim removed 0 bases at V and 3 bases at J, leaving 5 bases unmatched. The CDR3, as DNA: TGCGCCAGCAGCTTGGCAAGAGGACAGGGCTACGAGCAGTACTTC. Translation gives CASSLARGQGYEQYF.

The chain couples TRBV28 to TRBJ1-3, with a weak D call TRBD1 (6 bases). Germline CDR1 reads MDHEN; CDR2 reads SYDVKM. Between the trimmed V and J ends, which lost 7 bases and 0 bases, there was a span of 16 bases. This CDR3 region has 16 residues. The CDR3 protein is CASTTGGGLSGNTIYF. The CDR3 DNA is TGTGCCAGCACCACTGGGGGGGGCCTCTCTGGAAACACCATATATTTT.

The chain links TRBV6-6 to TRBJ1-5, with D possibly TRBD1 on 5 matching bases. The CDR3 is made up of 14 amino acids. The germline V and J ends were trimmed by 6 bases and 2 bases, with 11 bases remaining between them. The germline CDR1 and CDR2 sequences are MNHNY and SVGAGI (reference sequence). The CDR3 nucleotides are TGTGCCAGCAGACGCCGGGACGGCAATCAGCCCCAGCATTTT. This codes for CASRRRDGNQPQHF.

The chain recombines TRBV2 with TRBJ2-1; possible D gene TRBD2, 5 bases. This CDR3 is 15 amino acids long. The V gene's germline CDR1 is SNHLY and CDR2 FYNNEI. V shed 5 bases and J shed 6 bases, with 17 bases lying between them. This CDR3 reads CASSQRVIRGNEQFF. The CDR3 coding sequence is TGTGCCAGCAGTCAAAGGGTCATCCGGGGCAATGAGCAGTTCTTC.

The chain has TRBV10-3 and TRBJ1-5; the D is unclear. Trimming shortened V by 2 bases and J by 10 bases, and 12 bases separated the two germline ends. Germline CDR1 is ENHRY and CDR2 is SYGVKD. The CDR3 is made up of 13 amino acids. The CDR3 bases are TGTGCCATCAGTGAGAATGGGGAAAGACCCCAGCATTTT. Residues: CAISENGERPQHF.

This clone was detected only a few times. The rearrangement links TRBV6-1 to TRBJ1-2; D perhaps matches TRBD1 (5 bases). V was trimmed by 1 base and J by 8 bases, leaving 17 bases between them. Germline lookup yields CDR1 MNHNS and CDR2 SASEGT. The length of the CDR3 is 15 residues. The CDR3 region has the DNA TGTGCCAGCAGTGAAGGGCAGGGTCTTGGGTACGGCTACACCTTC. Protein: CASSEGQGLGYGYTF.

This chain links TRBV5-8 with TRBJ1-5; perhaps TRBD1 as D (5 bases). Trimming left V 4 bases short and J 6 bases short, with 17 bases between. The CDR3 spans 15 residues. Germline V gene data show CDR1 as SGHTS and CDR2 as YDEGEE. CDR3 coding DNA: TGTGCCAGCAGCCTGGGGGTCCGAGTTGTTCAGCCCCAGCATTTT. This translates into CASSLGVRVVQPQHF.

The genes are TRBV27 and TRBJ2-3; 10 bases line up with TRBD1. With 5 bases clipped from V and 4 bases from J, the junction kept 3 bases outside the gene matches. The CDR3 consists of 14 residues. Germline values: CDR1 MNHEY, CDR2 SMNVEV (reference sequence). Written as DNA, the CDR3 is TGTGCCAGCAGTCGACAGGGGGCTTCAGATACGCAGTATTTT. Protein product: CASSRQGASDTQYF.

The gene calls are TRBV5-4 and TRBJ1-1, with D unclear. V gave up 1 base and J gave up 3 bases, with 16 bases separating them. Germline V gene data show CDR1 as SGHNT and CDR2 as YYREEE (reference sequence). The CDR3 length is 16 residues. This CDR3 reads CASSLFGQSGYTEAFF. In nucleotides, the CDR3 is TGTGCCAGCAGCTTGTTTGGCCAGTCTGGGTACACTGAAGCTTTCTTT.

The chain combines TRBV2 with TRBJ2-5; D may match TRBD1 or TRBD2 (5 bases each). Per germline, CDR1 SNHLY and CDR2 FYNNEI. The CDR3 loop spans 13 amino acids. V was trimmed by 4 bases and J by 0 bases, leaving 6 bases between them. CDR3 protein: CASSGGYQETQYF. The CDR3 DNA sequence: TGTGCCAGCAGTGGGGGGTACCAAGAGACCCAGTACTTC.

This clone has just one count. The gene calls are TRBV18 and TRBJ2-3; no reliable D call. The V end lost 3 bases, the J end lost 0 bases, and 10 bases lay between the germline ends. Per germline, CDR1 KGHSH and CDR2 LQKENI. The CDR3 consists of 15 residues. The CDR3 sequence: CASSPATASTDTQYF. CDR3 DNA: TGTGCCAGCTCACCGGCAACAGCTAGCACAGATACGCAGTATTTT. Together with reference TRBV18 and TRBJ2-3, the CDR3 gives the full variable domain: NAGVMQNPRHLVRRRGQEARLRCSPMKGHSHVYWYRQLPEEGLKFMVYLQKENIIDESGMPKERFSAEFPKEGPSILRIQQVVRGDSAAYFCASSPATASTDTQYFGPGTRLTVL.

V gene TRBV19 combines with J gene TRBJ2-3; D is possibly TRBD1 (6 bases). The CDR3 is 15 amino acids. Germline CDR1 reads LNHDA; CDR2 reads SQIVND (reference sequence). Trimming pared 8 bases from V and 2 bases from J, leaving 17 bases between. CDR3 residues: CASATLQGHTDTQYF. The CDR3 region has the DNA TGTGCCAGTGCTACCCTCCAGGGGCACACAGATACGCAGTATTTT.

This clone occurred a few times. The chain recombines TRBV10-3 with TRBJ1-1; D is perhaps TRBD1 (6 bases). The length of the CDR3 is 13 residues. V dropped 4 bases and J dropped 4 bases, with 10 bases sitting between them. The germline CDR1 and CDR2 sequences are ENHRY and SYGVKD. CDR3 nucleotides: TGTGCCATCAGTGGTACAGGGAGCACTGAAGCTTTCTTT. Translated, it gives CAISGTGSTEAFF.

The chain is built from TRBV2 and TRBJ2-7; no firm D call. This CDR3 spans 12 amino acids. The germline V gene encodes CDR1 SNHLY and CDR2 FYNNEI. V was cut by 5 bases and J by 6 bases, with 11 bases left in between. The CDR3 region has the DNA TGTGCCAGCAGTAGCTCTCTCGGCGAGCAGTACTTC. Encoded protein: CASSSSLGEQYF.

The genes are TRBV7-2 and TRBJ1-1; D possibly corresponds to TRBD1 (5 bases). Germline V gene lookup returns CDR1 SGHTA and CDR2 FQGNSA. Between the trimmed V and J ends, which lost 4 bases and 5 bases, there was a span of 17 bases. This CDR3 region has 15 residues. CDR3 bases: TGTGCCAGCAGCTCTCAGCGGGGGGGAAGGACTGAAGCTTTCTTT. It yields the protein CASSSQRGGRTEAFF.

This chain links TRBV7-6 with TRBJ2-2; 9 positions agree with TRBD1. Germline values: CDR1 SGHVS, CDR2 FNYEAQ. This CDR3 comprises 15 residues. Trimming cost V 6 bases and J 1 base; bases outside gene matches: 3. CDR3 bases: TGTGCCAGCAGACCGACAGGGGGGAACACCGGGGAGCTGTTTTTT. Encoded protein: CASRPTGGNTGELFF.

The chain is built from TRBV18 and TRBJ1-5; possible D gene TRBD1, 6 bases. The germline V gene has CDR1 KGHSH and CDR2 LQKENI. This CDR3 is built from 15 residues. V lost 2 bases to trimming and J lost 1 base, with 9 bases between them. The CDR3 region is CASSPFGQSNQPQHF. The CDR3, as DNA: TGTGCCAGCTCACCATTCGGACAGAGCAATCAGCCCCAGCATTTT.